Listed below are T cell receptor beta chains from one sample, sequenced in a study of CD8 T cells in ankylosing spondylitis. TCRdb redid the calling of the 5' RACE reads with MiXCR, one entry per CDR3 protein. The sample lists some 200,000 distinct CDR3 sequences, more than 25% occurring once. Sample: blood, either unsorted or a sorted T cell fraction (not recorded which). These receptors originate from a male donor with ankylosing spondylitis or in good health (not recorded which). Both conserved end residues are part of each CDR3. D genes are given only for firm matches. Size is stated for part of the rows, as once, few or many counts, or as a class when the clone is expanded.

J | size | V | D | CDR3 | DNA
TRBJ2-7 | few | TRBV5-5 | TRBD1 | CASSLGQGKVEQYF | TGTGCCAGCAGCTTGGGACAGGGGAAAGTCGAGCAGTACTTC
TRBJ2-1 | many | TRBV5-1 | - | CASSLVVGGNYNEQFF | TGCGCCAGCAGCTTGGTCGTGGGAGGCAACTACAATGAGCAGTTCTTC
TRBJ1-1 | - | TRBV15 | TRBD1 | CATSKGADTEAFF | TGTGCCACCAGCAAGGGGGCGGACACTGAAGCTTTCTTT
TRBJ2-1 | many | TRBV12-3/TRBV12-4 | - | CASSTNEQFF | TGTGCCAGCAGCACAAATGAGCAGTTCTTC
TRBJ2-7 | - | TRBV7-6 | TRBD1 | CASSFTGQGGEQYF | TGTGCCAGCAGCTTCACGGGACAGGGTGGGGAGCAGTACTTC
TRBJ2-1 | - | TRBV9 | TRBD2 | CASSVTSGGSYNEQFF | TGTGCCAGCAGCGTCACTAGCGGGGGGTCCTACAATGAGCAGTTCTTC
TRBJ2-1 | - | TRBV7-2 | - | CASSSGVEQFF | TGTGCCAGCAGCTCTGGGGTTGAGCAGTTCTTC
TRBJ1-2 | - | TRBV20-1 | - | CSARPTGDRGYTF | TGCAGTGCTAGACCCACGGGGGATCGGGGCTACACCTTC
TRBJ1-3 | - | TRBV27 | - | CASSLSAGLNGGNTIYF | TGTGCCAGCAGTTTGTCCGCCGGGCTGAATGGGGGAAACACCATATATTTT
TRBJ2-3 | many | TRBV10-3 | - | CAISGLTPSGVTDTQYF | TGTGCCATCAGCGGTCTTACCCCCAGCGGCGTCACAGATACGCAGTATTTT
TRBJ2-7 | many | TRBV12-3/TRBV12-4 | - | CASSRTPLAQYF | TGTGCCAGCAGTCGGACACCCTTAGCGCAGTACTTC
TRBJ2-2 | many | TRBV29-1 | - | CSVDKGGTGELFF | TGCAGCGTTGACAAAGGGGGAACCGGGGAGCTGTTTTTT
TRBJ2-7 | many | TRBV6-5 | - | CASSYSLAGGNYEQYF | TGTGCCAGCAGTTACTCCCTTGCAGGGGGGAACTACGAGCAGTACTTC
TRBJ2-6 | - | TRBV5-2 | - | CARGPGLLSGANVLTF | TGTGCCAGGGGCCCCGGGCTCCTCTCTGGGGCCAACGTCCTGACTTTC
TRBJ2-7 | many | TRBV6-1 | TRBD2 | CASSDQREAGYEQYF | TGTGCCAGCAGTGACCAGCGGGAGGCAGGTTACGAGCAGTACTTC
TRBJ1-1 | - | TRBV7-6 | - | CASSRQLGTEAFF | TGTGCCAGCAGCCGACAACTAGGAACTGAAGCTTTCTTT
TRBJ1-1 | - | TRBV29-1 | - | CSSKSRADTEAFF | TGCAGCTCCAAAAGCAGGGCGGACACTGAAGCTTTCTTT
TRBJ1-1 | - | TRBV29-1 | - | CSVLSSGDTEAFF | TGCAGCGTCCTATCCTCGGGGGACACTGAAGCTTTCTTT
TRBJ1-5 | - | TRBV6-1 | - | CASSLDWGQPQHF | TGTGCCAGCAGTCTAGACTGGGGTCAGCCCCAGCATTTT
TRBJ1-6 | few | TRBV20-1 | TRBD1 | CSATDRDLLNSPLHF | TGCAGTGCGACGGACAGGGACTTACTCAATTCACCCCTCCACTTT
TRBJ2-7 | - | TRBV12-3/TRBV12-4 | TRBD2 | CASRPGTSGAYEQYF | TGTGCCAGCAGGCCTGGGACTAGCGGAGCTTACGAGCAGTACTTC
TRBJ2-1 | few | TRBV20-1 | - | CSAIRVQNEQFF | TGCAGTGCTATAAGGGTCCAGAATGAGCAGTTCTTC
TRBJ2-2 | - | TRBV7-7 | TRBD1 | CASSLRARGLGTGELFF | TGTGCTAGCAGCTTGCGGGCGAGGGGGCTTGGCACCGGGGAGCTGTTTTTT
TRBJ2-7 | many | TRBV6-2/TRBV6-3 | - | CASSSLTFGSAYEQYF | -
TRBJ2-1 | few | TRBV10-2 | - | CASRQGGSHEQFF | TGCGCCAGCAGGCAGGGGGGGAGCCATGAGCAGTTCTTC
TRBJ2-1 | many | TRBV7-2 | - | CASSKDRHNEQFF | TGTGCCAGCAGCAAAGACAGGCACAATGAGCAGTTCTTC